This TCR beta chain was retrieved from a study of siplizumab effects on memory and regulatory T cells. Study results and limitations: Naive T cells were seen as more diverse than memory cells and as major alloresponse contributors. No assignable naive or memory phenotype existed for roughly 80-97% of proliferating CD4+ or CD8+ clones. Alloreactive sequences that could be traced to unstimulated CD4+ memory cells showed a significant reduction under siplizumab. For mappable alloreactive CD4+ clones, the mean Treg-derived fraction was about 72% with siplizumab and roughly 26% in controls.

Details on this clone: Its antigen is still unknown.

J gave up 9 bases and V 5 bases, and 6 bases lay outside the gene matches. This CDR3 comprises 13 residues. The germline gives CDR1 SQVTM, CDR2 ANQGSEA. Clones were read by immunoSEQ multiplex PCR, and TCRdb kept only the in-frame ones, dropping some. Of some 81,000 clones listed, approximately 95% were seen once; the top ten hold 15% to 20%. The sequence derives from a human donor in good health. The sample consisted of CD8+ T cells sorted from blood. The J gene is TRBJ2-1, the V gene TRBV29-1, with 11 bases fitting TRBD1. The CDR3 bases are TGCAGCGTTACGGGACAGGGGGTTGGTGAGCAGTTCTTC. It codes for CSVTGQGVGEQFF.